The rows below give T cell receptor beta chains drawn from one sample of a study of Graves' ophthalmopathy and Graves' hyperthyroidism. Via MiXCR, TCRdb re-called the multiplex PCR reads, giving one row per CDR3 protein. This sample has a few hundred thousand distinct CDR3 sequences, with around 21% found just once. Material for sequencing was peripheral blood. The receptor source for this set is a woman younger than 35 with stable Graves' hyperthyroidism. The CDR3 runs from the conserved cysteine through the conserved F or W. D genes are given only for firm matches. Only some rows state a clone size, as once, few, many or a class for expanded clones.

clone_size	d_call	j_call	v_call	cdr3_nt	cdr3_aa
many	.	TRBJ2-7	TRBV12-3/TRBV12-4	TGTGCCAGCACTTGGGGGAGGCCCTACGAGCAGTACTTC	CASTWGRPYEQYF
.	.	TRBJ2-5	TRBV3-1	TGTGCCAGCAGCCATGTAAGGGGGAGGGTACAAGAGACCCAGTACTTC	CASSHVRGRVQETQYF
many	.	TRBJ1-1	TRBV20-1	TGCAGTGCTAGAGACCCCTCTATGAACACTGAAGCTTTCTTT	CSARDPSMNTEAFF
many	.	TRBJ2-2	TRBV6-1	TGTGCCAGCAGGGAATTTTTCTCAGGGGAGAACACCGGGGAGCTGTTTTTT	CASREFFSGENTGELFF
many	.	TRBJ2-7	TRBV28	TGTGCCAGCAGTGCGGTAGTTCCCTACGAGCAGTACTTC	CASSAVVPYEQYF
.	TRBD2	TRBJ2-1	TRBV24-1	TGTGCCACCAGTGATTACGCTAGCGGGAGATCCAATGAGCAGTTCTTC	CATSDYASGRSNEQFF
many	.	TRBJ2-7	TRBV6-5	TGTGCCAGCAGTTACGGCAGTCAGGCCTACGAGCAGTACTTC	CASSYGSQAYEQYF
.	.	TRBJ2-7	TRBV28	TGTGCCAGCAGTTCGAGGGACATCCGCCACGAGCAGTACTTC	CASSSRDIRHEQYF
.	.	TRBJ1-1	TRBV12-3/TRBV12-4	TGTGCCAGCGGGGAAGGGGTTGAAGCTTTCTTT	CASGEGVEAFF
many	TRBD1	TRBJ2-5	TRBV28	TGTGCCAGCTACGACAGGGTCAAGACCCAGTACTTC	CASYDRVKTQYF
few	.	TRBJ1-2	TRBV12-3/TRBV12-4	TGTGCCAGCAGCTCCAGACAGGCGTATGGCTACACCTTC	CASSSRQAYGYTF